This entry is about one T cell receptor (beta chain). Its antigen target is currently unknown. Qualities for individual bases were not recorded, and no much larger clone is one base off. This specimen belongs to a study of blood T cell repertoires in COVID-19 (dated by TCRdb to the early 2020s). The study in broad terms: The collaborator samples originated in the United States, Italy and Spain and spanned the acute and convalescent phases of COVID-19. Samples came from the ongoing ImmuneRACE study (first 160 participants) plus 1,254 subjects from 6 global collaborators. Where available, HLA class I and class II types were obtained from metadata supplied by the sample provider rather than from assay-based typing. Nearly every sample came with metadata listing a de-identified subject ID, COVID-19 status, age in years and sex. Deeply sampled blood TCRbeta repertoires from subjects exposed to, actively infected with, or recovered from COVID-19 were included in the dataset. A freely available public database, intended as a resource for researchers studying the immune response to SARS-CoV-2, is where the repertoires were released. The prospective study material was composed of cDNA or gDNA derived from T cells, B-cell-depleted T cells, or PBMCs. Paper-wide results and their limitations: Clinical and demographic metadata were provided uncurated, with the amount varying by source and participant.

Trimming takes 1 base off V and 9 bases off J; junction bases not matched to a gene: 9. CDR1 and CDR2 were assigned from the germline V gene as SGDLS and YYNGEE. The CDR3 numbers 15 residues from cysteine through phenylalanine. Kept here is only the CDR3 DNA, which spans 45 bases and is read in frame from base 1. TCRbeta CDR3 regions were amplified from genomic DNA by means of the immunoSEQ Assay, a bias-controlled multiplex PCR. Per the authors' processing: The number of nucleated cells in each sample was estimated by amplification of reference gene primers within the assay. To quantify the absolute abundance of each unique TCRbeta CDR3 rearrangement, sequence reads were collapsed and filtered. For each sample, productive Simpson clonality was calculated by taking the square root of Simpson's diversity index across productive rearrangements. Entries here come from immuneACCESS through TCRdb and include only in-frame sequences with V and J called. Some clones fail to appear in such tables; in the studies checked, an unresolved V gene covers under half of the shortfall, and the cause of the remainder is unknown. For V, J and clone size, that table is used; D and trimming come from the DNA. Across this sample there are some 250,000 clones, with approximately 90% seen only once. The top ten constitute 0.95% to 1.5% of the sample.

In the prospective study, participants were about 18 to 90 years old, resided in about two dozen geographic areas of the United States, and were enrolled through a virtual design. Cohort assignment in the prospective study relied on participant-reported clinical history from a screening survey and a study questionnaire. Each participant in the prospective study had whole blood, serum and a nasopharyngeal or oropharyngeal swab collected by mobile phlebotomists. Over a roughly two-month period, participants in the prospective study had the option of providing additional blood draws and questionnaires. Before DNA extraction, prospective study blood samples were shipped either frozen or at room temperature.

The TCR sequence derives from a human donor in a cohort exposed to, infected with or recovered from COVID-19 (not recorded which). The donor label of this sample is uncertain. This chain is built from TRBV9 and TRBJ2-1, with 8 bases matching TRBD2. Sequenced sample: PBMCs or T cells enriched from blood (not recorded which). The CDR3 reads as follows: CASSVLAGGGGEQFF. The bases are TGTGCCAGCAGCGTATTGGCGGGGGGTGGCGGTGAGCAGTTCTTC.